This passage covers 20 T cell receptor beta chains from one sample sequenced in a study of cytomegalovirus exposure and HLA in healthy donors. The primer mix had 60 Vbeta and 13 Jbeta primers. The repertoire was sequenced with immunoSEQ multiplex PCR; TCRdb's copy has only in-frame clones and lacks some. The data show some 200,000 clones, with around 73% seen just once and roughly 3% held by the top ten. The sequencing input was PBMCs. The source of these receptors is a woman aged 30 to 39 in good health and CMV-seronegative.

This CDR3 reads CASTDLGGARGHTEAFF. CDR3 DNA sequence: TGTGCCAGCACCGACCTTGGGGGGGCAAGAGGTCACACTGAAGCTTTCTTT. The V call is TRBV6-9, the J call TRBJ1-1; D might be TRBD1 (6 bases). The CDR3 has 17 residues. V gave up 7 bases and J gave up 3 bases, with 24 bases separating them. Germline loops: CDR1 MNHGY, CDR2 SVAAGI.

In DNA, the CDR3 is TGCGCCAGCAGCCCGGTGGGAGGCTCCTATAATTCACCCCTCCACTTT. It specifies CASSPVGGSYNSPLHF. The chain employs TRBV4-1 and TRBJ1-6; the D is unclear. The CDR3 contains 16 residues. Trimming took off 4 bases at V and 0 bases at J, with 10 bases between the two ends. Germline V gene lookup returns CDR1 MGHRA and CDR2 YSYEKL.

CDR3 in DNA: TGTGCCAGCAGTTACTCGGCGGGGGCCCTTACAGATACGCAGTATTTT. Residues: CASSYSAGALTDTQYF. The chain combines TRBV6-5 with TRBJ2-3; a weak D match, TRBD2 (7 bases). Germline assignment: CDR1 MNHEY and CDR2 SVGAGI. The CDR3 has 16 residues. The V gene lost 0 bases and the J gene lost 3 bases, with 13 bases spanning the gap.

This clone showed up just a few times. This rearrangement joins TRBV7-2 to TRBJ2-2; 7 bases agree with TRBD2. Germline lookup yields CDR1 SGHTA and CDR2 FQGNSA. The CDR3 is 16 residues long. V shed 1 base and J 6 bases; nucleotides not matched to a gene: 8. In nucleotides, the CDR3 is TGTGCCAGCAGCTTAGGTCTAGGACTAGTCCCCGGGGAGCTGTTTTTT. This translates into CASSLGLGLVPGELFF.

J is TRBJ2-1 and V is TRBV4-1; no definite D call. Trimming took off 2 bases at V and 0 bases at J, with 8 bases between the two ends. The CDR3 totals 15 residues. The germline V gene encodes CDR1 MGHRA and CDR2 YSYEKL. The CDR3 coding sequence is TGCGCCAGCAGCCAATACGGTTTCTCCTACAATGAGCAGTTCTTC. This sequence encodes CASSQYGFSYNEQFF.

The chain has TRBV6-5 and TRBJ2-7, with TRBD1 identical over 9 bases. Germline-derived CDR1 and CDR2 are MNHEY and SVGAGI. CDR3 length: 14 residues. The V gene end was trimmed by 2 bases and the J gene end by 3 bases; junction bases not matched to a gene: 2. CDR3 DNA sequence: TGTGCCAGCAGTTACGGGGGACAGGGCTACGAGCAGTACTTC. Protein: CASSYGGQGYEQYF.

V is TRBV28 and J is TRBJ2-7, with TRBD1 matching over 7 bases. The CDR3 spans 15 residues. In germline, CDR1 is MDHEN, CDR2 SYDVKM. V lost 5 bases and J lost 3; bases outside the gene matches: 10. The CDR3 DNA follows: TGTGCCAGCAGTCCCCCGACAGGGCTAAGCTACGAGCAGTACTTC. This translates into CASSPPTGLSYEQYF.

The chain employs TRBV28 and TRBJ2-3; a weak D match, TRBD2 (6 bases). Germline V gene data show CDR1 as MDHEN and CDR2 as SYDVKM. Trimming removed 7 bases at V and 4 bases at J, with 12 bases between. CDR3 length: 13 amino acids. The CDR3 DNA follows: TGTGCCAGCAAGTGGAGGGCTGCAGATACGCAGTATTTT. It is translated as CASKWRAADTQYF.

This clone came up a few times. The CDR3 DNA is TGTGCCAGCAGCTTATGGTACGGGACTGAAGCTTTCTTT. Translation gives CASSLWYGTEAFF. This sequence joins TRBV7-2 and TRBJ1-1; D ambiguous. V dropped 2 bases and J dropped 5 bases, with 9 bases sitting between them. The CDR3 covers 13 residues. Looked up from germline, CDR1 is SGHTA and CDR2 is FQGNSA.

The rearrangement joins TRBV14 to TRBJ2-1, with TRBD2 identical over 10 bases. The V segment lost 0 bases and the J segment 4 bases; nucleotides outside the gene matches: 6. This CDR3 is built from 17 residues. Germline assignment: CDR1 SGHDN and CDR2 FVKESK. The CDR3 region is CASSQDKRGGRYNEQFF. CDR3 nucleotide sequence: TGTGCCAGCAGCCAAGACAAGCGGGGGGGCCGATACAATGAGCAGTTCTTC.

This sequence joins TRBV6-5 and TRBJ2-1; no reliable D call. V gave up 6 bases and J gave up 2 bases, with 11 bases separating them. This CDR3 has 14 amino acids. Germline V gene sequence: CDR1 MNHEY, CDR2 SVGAGI. CDR3 sequence: CASRRWSPYNEQFF. The CDR3 nucleotides are TGTGCCAGCAGACGGTGGAGCCCCTACAATGAGCAGTTCTTC.

There are a few counts of this clone. The same CDR3 is also encoded by other DNA sequences in this sample. The chain has TRBV20-1 and TRBJ1-2; D ambiguous. The CDR3 covers 9 residues. CDR1 and CDR2 (germline): DFQATT, SNEGSKA (reference sequence). Trimming cost V 5 bases and J 8 bases, with 6 bases left between them. In nucleotides, the CDR3 is TGCAGTGCTCCAGGCGGCTACACCTTC. The encoded protein is CSAPGGYTF.

V and J are TRBV4-1 and TRBJ1-6; 10 positions agree with TRBD1. Germline V gene lookup returns CDR1 MGHRA and CDR2 YSYEKL. J was trimmed by 13 bases and V by 0 bases; bases with no gene match: 12. CDR3 length: 17 residues. The CDR3 coding sequence is TGCGCCAGCAGCCAAGACTATCGACAGGGGGCTTTTTGGCCCCTCCACTTT. It specifies CASSQDYRQGAFWPLHF.

This chain joins TRBV27 and TRBJ2-7; 8 positions agree with TRBD2. The germline V gene encodes CDR1 MNHEY and CDR2 SMNVEV (reference sequence). Trimming cost V 5 bases and J 0 bases; bases outside gene matches: 6. The CDR3 consists of 15 residues. CDR3 nucleotide sequence: TGTGCCAGCAGTCTGCGGGAGGCATACTCCTACGAGCAGTACTTC. Protein product: CASSLREAYSYEQYF.

V is TRBV28 and J is TRBJ2-1; 8 bases line up with TRBD2. V shed 6 bases, J shed 7 bases, and the junction held 14 bases outside the gene matches. The germline V gene has CDR1 MDHEN and CDR2 SYDVKM. The CDR3 sequence is 16 residues long. CDR3 bases: TGTGCCAGCAGCTCAATAGCGGGACGGATCACTAATGAGCAGTTCTTC. Protein sequence: CASSSIAGRITNEQFF.

About this clone itself: Germline is not matched at one junction end, which may reflect a read error. This chain connects TRBV5-6 to TRBJ1-2, with a tentative D call TRBD1 (5 bases). The CDR3 spans 14 residues. Germline assignment: CDR1 SGHDT and CDR2 YYEEEE. CDR3 DNA sequence: TGTGCCAGCACTTGGGCCCAGGACAACTATGGCTACCCCTTC. This translates into CASTWAQDNYGYPF.

The chain uses TRBV28 and TRBJ2-1, with 7 bases aligning to TRBD2. Germline values: CDR1 MDHEN, CDR2 SYDVKM. The CDR3 is made up of 18 amino acids. The J segment lost 4 bases and the V segment lost 4 bases, leaving 16 bases of the junction unmatched. Here the CDR3 DNA reads TGTGCCAGCAGTTCCCACCCACGGGGACTAAAAAATTACAATGAGCAGTTCTTC. Translated: CASSSHPRGLKNYNEQFF.

CDR3 DNA sequence: TGTGCCTGGAGTGCCGACACCTTACGGACCGGGGAGCTGTTTTTT. Residues: CAWSADTLRTGELFF. The chain combines TRBV30 with TRBJ2-2; D gene ambiguous. The germline gives CDR1 GTSNPN, CDR2 SVGIG (reference sequence). The length of the CDR3 is 15 residues. Deletions cut 1 base from V and 5 bases from J, with 14 bases between.

The chain joins TRBV5-6 to TRBJ2-1; TRBD2 matches 7 bases. The CDR3 totals 15 residues. V lost 4 bases to trimming and J lost 4 bases; unmatched junction nucleotides: 8. Per germline, CDR1 SGHDT and CDR2 YYEEEE. This CDR3 is CASSVNWGGYNEQFF. Written as DNA, the CDR3 is TGTGCCAGCAGCGTAAACTGGGGGGGGTACAATGAGCAGTTCTTC.

The CDR3 sequence is CASSQDQRGGPYNEQFF. The CDR3 nucleotides are TGCGCCAGCAGCCAAGATCAACGTGGGGGCCCCTACAATGAGCAGTTCTTC. The V call is TRBV4-1, the J call TRBJ2-1, with D maybe TRBD1 (6 bases). The V end was cut by 0 bases, the J end by 2 bases, with 14 bases between. CDR1 MGHRA and CDR2 YSYEKL come from the germline V gene. The CDR3 covers 17 residues.